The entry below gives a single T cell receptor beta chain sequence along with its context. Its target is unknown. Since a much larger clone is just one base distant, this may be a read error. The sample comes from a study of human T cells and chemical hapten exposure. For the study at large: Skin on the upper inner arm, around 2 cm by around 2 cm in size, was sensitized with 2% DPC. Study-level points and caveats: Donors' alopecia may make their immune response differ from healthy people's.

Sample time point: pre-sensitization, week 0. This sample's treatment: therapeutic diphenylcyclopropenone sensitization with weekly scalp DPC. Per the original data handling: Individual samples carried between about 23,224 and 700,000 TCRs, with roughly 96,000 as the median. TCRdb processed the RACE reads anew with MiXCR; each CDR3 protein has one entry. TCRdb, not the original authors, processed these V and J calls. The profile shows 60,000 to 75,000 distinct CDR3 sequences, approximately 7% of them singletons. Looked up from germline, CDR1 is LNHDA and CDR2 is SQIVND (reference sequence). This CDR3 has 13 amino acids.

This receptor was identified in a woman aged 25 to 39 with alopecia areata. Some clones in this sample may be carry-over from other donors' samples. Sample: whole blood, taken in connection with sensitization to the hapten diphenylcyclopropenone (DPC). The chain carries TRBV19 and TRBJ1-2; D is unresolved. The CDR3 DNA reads TGTGCCACCCAGGACGGCACTAACTATGGCGACACCTTC. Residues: CATQDGTNYGDTF.